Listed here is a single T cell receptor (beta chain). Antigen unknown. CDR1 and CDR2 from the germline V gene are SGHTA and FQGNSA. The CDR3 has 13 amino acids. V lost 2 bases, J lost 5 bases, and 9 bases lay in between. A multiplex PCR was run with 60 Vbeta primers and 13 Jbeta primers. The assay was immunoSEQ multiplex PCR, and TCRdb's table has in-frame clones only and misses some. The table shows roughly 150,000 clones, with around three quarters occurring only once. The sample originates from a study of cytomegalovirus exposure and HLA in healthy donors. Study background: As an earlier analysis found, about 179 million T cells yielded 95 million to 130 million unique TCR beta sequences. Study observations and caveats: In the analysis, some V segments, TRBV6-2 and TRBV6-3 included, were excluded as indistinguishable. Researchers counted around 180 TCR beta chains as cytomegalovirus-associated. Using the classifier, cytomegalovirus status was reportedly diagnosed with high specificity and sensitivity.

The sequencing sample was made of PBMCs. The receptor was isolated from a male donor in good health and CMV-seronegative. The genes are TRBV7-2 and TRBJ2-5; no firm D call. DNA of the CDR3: TGTGCCAGCAGCTTACATAGAGAGGAGACCCAGTACTTC. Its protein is CASSLHREETQYF.